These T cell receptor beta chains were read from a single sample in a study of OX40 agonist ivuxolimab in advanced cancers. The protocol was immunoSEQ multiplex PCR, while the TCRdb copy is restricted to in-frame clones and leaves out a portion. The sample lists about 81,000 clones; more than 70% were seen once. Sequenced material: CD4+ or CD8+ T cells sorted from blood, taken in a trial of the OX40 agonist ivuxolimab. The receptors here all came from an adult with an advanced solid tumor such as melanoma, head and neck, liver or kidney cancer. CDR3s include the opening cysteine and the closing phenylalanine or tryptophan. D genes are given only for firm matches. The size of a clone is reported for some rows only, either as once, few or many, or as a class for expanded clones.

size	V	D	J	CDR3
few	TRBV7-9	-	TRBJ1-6	CASSPASDSPLHF
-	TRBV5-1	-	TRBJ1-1	CASSFWQGGTEAFF
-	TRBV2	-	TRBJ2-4	CASRTQNIQYF
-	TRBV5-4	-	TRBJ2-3	CASSPNLWGSTDTQYF
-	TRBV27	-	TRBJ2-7	CASRNLDTSYEQYF
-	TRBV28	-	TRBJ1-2	CASSFHSGRSYGYTF
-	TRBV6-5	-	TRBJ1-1	CASSPTFRTEAFF
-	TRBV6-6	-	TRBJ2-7	CASSPGHYEQYF
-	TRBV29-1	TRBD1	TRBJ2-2	CSVLQGLTNTGELFF
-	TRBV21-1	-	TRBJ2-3	CASSSPREGSTDTQYF
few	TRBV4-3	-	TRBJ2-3	CASSQDLQTVHSADTQYF
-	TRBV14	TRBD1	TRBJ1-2	CASSPSITGEWGYTF
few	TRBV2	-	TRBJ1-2	CASSDLGGRDGYTF
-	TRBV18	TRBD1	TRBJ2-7	CASSPMGQGAYEQYF
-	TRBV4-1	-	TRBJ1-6	CASSQGNRQDSPLHF
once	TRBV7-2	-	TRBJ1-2	CASSSRGGSSYGYTF
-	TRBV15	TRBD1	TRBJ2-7	CATSTGTGIFYEQYF
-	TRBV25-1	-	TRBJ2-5	CASSERGGQETQYF
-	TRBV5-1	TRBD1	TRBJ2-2	CASSFAGTGITGELFF
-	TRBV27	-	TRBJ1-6	CASSLSIGGGYSPLHF
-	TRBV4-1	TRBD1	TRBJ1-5	CASSQGWDRDLYSNQPQHF
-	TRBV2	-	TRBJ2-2	CASSERGVAGELFF